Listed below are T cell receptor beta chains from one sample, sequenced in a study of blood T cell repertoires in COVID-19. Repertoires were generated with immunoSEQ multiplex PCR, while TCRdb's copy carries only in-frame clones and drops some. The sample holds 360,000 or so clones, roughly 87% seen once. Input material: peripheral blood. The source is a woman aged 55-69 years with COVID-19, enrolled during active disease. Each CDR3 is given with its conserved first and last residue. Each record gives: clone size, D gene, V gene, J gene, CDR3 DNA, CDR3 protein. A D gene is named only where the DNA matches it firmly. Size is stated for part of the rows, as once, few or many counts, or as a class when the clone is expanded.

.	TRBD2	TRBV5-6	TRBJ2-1	TGTGCCAGCAGCTTGGCTAGCGGGGGATACAATGAGCAGTTCTTC	CASSLASGGYNEQFF
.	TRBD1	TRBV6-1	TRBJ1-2	TGTGCCAGCAGTGCCTCCGGGACAGGGGGAGACTATGGCTACACCTTC	CASSASGTGGDYGYTF
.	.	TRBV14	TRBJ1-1	TGTGCCAGCAGCTTCGGGATGAACACTGAAGCTTTCTTT	CASSFGMNTEAFF
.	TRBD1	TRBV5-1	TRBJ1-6	TGCGCCAGCAGCTTGGGTCCGCAGGGGGCCTATAATTCACCCCTCCACTTT	CASSLGPQGAYNSPLHF
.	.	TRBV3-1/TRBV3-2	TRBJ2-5	TGTGCCAGCAGCCAGCTAAGTTCGGAGACCCAGTACTTC	CASSQLSSETQYF
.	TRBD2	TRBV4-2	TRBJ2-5	TGTGCCAGCAGCCAAGTAGCGGGGCAGAACAAAGAGACCCAGTACTTC	CASSQVAGQNKETQYF
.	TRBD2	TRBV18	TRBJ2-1	TGTGCCAGCTCACCCTCGACTAGCGGGGGGAACAATGAGCAGTTCTTC	CASSPSTSGGNNEQFF
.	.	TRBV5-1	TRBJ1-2	TGCGCCAGCAGCTTGGCCAAGTCAGAAACTAACTATGGCTACACCTTC	CASSLAKSETNYGYTF
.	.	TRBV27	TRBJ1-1	TGTGCCAGCAGTTTAGGGGGAGGGGACACTGAAGCTTTCTTT	CASSLGGGDTEAFF
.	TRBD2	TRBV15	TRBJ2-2	TGTGCCACCAGCCCACGAGCGGGGGGGCCTGCCGGGGAGCTGTTTTTT	CATSPRAGGPAGELFF
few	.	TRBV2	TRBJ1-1	TGTGCCAGCAGTTTAGGGAGCACTGAAGCTTTCTTT	CASSLGSTEAFF
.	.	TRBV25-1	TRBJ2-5	TGTGCCAGCAGTGACCAAAGCTTGACGCGGGAGACCCAGTACTTC	CASSDQSLTRETQYF
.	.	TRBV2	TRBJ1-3	TGTGCCAGCAAGCAGACTTCTACTGAGGGAAACACCATATATTTT	CASKQTSTEGNTIYF
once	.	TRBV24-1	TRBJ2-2	TGTGCCACCAGTGAAGCAGGGAGGACCGGGGAGCTGTTTTTT	CATSEAGRTGELFF
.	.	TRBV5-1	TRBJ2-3	TGCGCCAGCAGCTTAGGGCCCGGGATAGATACGCAGTATTTT	CASSLGPGIDTQYF
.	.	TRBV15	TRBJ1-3	TGTGCCACCAAACAGGCCTCTGGAAACACCATATATTTT	CATKQASGNTIYF
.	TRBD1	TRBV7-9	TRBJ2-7	TGTGCCAGCAGCTTAGAATGGGGTCAGGGGGACCAGTACGAGCAGTACTTC	CASSLEWGQGDQYEQYF
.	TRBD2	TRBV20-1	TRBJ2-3	TGCAGTGCTAGTGGTATGTCTAGCGGGTCGCGGGATACGCAGTATTTT	CSASGMSSGSRDTQYF
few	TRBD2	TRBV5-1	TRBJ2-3	TGCGCCAGCAGCTTGGAAGGCGGGCGGGGGTCCATCCTCGATACGCAGTATTTT	CASSLEGGRGSILDTQYF
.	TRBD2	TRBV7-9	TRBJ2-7	TGTGCCAGCAGCTCCGGGACTAGTCTCCCCTACGAGCAGTACTTC	CASSSGTSLPYEQYF
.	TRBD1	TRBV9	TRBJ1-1	TGTGCCAGCAGCGCGGCAGGGGGCACTGAAGCTTTCTTT	CASSAAGGTEAFF
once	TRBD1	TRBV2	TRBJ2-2	TGTGCCAGCTCGGGACAGGGGCTCGGGGAGCTGTTTTTT	CASSGQGLGELFF
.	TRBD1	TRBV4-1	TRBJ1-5	TGCGCCAGCAGCCACCCGGTGGGGACAGGGGGCTCGGGTCGCAATCAGCCCCAGCATTTT	CASSHPVGTGGSGRNQPQHF
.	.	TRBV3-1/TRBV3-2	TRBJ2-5	TGTGCCAGCAGCCAGAGAGGGTCCCAAGAGACCCAGTACTTC	CASSQRGSQETQYF
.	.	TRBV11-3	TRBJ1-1	TGTGCCAGCAGCTTAAACAGGAACACTGAAGCTTTCTTT	CASSLNRNTEAFF
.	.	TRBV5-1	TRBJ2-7	TGCGCCAGCAGCTCGGGGTTGAACTACGAGCAGTACTTC	CASSSGLNYEQYF
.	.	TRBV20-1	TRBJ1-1	TGCAGTGCTAGCTCCCGTGCTGAAGCTTTCTTT	CSASSRAEAFF
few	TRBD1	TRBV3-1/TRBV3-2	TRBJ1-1	TGTGCCAGCAGCCAACGCCGACAGGGGCGGACTGAAGCTTTCTTT	CASSQRRQGRTEAFF
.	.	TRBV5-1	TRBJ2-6	TGCGCCAGGCCTGGGACACACCAGAGGTCTGGGGCCAACGTCCTGACTTTC	CARPGTHQRSGANVLTF
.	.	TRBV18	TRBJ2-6	TGTGCCAGCTCACCAACGGTCTCTGGGGCCAACGTCCTGACTTTC	CASSPTVSGANVLTF
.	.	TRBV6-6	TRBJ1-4	TGTGCCAGCCTGGACAGCTCCAGACTGTTTTTT	CASLDSSRLFF
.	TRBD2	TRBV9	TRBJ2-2	TGTGCCAGCAGCGTACTAGCGGAGGGCACCGGGGAGCTGTTTTTT	CASSVLAEGTGELFF
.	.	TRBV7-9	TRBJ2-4	TGTGCCAGCAGCCCCCGGGAGGGGGCGGCGGCCAAAAACATTCAGTACTTC	CASSPREGAAAKNIQYF
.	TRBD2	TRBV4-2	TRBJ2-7	TGTGCCAGCAGCCAATCCTTAGCGGGGGGGGTTCGGGAGCAGTACTTC	CASSQSLAGGVREQYF
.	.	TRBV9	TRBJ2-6	TGTGCCAGCAGCGTATCTTCTGGGGCCAACGTCCTGACTTTC	CASSVSSGANVLTF
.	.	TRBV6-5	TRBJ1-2	TGTGCCAGCAGTTATAATACAGGGTTCGTCTATGGCTACACCTTC	CASSYNTGFVYGYTF
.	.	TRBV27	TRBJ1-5	TGTGCCAGCAGTTTATCAAATAGAGGAGGGGTCCAGCCCCAGCATTTT	CASSLSNRGGVQPQHF
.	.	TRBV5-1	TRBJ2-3	TGCGCCAGCAGCTTGGGGCGGGCCCTCACAGATACGCAGTATTTT	CASSLGRALTDTQYF
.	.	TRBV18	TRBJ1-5	TGTGCCAGCTCACCTATCAATGCGGATAGCAATCAGCCCCAGCATTTT	CASSPINADSNQPQHF
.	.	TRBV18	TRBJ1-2	TGTGCCAGCTCACAAATACTTGGACTGGTAGCTAACTATGGCTACACCTTC	CASSQILGLVANYGYTF
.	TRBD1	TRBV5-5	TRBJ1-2	TGTGCCAGCAGCATCGAGGGGGCGCTAGGCTATGGCTACACCTTC	CASSIEGALGYGYTF